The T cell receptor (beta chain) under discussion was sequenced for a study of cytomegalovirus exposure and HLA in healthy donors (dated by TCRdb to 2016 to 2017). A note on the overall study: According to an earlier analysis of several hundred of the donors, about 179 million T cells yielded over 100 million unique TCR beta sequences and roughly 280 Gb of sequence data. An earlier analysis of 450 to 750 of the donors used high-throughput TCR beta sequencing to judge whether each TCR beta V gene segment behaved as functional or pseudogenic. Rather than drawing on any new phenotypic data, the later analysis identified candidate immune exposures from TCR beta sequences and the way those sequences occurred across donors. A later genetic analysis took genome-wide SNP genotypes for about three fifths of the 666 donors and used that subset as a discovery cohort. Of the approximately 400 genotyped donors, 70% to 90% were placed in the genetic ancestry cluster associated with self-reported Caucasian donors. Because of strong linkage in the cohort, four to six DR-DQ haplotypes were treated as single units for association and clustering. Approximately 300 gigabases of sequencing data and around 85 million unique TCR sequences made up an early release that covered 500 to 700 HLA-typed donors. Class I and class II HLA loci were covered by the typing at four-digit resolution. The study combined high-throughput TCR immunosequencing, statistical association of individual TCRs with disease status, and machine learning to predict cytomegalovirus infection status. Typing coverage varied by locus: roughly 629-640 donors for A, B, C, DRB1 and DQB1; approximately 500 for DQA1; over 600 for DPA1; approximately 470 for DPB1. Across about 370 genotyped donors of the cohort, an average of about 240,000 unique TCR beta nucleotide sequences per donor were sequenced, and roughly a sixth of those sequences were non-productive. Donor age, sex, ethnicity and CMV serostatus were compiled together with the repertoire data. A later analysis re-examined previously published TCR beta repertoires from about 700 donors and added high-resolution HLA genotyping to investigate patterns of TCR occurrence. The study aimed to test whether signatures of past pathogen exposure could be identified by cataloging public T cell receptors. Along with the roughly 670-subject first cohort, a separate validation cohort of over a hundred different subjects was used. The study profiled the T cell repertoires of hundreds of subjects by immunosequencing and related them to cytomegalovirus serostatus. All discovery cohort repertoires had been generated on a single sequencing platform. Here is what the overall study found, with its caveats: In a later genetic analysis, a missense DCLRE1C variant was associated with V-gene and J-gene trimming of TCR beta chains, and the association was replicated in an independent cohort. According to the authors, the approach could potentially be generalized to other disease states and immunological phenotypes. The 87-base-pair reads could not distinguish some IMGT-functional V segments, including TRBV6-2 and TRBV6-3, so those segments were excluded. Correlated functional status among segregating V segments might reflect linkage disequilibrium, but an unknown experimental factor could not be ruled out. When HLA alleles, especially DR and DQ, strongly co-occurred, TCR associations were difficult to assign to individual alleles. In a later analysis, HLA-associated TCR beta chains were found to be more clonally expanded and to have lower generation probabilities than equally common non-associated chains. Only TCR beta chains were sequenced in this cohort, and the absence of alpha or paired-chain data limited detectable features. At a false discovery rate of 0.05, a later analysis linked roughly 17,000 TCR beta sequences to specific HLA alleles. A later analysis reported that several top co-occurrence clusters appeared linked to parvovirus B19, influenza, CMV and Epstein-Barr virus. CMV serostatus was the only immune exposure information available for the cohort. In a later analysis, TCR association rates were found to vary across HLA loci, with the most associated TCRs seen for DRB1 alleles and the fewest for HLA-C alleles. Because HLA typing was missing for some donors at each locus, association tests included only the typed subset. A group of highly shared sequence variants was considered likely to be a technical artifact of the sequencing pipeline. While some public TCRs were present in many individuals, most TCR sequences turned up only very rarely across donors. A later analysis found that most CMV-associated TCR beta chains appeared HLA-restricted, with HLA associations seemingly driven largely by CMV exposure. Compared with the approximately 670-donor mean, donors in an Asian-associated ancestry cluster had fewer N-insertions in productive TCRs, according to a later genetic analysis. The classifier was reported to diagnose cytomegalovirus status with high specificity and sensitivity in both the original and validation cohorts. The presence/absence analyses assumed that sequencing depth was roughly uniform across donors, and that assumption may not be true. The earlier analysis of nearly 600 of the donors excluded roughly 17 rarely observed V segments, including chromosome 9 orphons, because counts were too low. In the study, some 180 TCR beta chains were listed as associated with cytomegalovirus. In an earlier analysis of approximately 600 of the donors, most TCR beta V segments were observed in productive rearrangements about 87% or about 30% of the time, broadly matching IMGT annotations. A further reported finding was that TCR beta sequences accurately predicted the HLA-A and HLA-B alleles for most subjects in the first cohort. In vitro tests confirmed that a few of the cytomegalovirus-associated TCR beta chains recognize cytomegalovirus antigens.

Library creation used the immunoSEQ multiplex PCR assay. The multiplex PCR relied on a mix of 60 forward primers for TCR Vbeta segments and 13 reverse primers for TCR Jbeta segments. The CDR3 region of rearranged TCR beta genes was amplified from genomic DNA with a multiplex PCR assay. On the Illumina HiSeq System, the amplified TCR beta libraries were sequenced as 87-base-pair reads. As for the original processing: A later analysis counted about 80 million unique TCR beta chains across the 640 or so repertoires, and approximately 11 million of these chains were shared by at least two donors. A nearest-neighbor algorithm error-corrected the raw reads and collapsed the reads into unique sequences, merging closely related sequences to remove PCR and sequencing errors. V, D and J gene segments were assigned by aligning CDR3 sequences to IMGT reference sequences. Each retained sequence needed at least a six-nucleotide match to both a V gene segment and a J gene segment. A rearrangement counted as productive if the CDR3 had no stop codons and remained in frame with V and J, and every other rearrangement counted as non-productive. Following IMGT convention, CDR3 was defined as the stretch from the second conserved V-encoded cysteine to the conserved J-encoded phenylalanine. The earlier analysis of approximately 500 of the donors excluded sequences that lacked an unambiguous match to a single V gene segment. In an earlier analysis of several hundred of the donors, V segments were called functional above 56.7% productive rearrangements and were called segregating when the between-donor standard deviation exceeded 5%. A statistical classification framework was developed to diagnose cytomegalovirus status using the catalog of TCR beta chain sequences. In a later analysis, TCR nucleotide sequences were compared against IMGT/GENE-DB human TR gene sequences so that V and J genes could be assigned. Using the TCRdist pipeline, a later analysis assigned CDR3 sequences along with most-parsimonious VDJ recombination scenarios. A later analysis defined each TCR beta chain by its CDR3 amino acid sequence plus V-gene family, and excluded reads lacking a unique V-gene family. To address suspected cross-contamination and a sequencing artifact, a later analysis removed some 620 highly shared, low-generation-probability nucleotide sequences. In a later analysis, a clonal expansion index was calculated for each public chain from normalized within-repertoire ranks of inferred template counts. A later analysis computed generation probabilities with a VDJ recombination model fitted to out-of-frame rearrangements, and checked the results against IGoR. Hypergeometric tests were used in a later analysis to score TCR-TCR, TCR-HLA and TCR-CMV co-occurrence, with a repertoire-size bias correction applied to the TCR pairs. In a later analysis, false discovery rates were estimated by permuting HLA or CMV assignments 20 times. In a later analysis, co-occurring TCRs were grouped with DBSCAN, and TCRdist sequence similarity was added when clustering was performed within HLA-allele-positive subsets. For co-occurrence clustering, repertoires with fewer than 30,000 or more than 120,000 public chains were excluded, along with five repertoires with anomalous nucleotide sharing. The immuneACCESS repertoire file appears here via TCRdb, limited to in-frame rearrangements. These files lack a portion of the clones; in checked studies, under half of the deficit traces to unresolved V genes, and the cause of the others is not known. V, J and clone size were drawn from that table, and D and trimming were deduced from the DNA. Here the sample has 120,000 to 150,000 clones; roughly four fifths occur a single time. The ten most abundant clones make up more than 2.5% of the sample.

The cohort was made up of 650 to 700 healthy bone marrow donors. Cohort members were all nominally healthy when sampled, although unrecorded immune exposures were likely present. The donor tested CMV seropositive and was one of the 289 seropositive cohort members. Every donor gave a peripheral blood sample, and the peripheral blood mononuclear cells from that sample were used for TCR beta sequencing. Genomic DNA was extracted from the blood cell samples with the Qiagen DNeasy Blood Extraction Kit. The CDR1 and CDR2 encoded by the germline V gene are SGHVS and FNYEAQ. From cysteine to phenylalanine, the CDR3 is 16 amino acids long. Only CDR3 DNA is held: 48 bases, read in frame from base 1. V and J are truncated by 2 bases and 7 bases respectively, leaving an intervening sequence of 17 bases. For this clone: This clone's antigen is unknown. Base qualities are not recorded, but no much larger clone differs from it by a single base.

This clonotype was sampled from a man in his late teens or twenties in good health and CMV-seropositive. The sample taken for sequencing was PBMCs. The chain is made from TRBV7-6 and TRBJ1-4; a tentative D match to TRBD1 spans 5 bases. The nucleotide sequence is TGTGCCAGCAGCTTAAGGGCCGGGGGTGGTAGTGAAAAACTGTTTTTT. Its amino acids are CASSLRAGGGSEKLFF.